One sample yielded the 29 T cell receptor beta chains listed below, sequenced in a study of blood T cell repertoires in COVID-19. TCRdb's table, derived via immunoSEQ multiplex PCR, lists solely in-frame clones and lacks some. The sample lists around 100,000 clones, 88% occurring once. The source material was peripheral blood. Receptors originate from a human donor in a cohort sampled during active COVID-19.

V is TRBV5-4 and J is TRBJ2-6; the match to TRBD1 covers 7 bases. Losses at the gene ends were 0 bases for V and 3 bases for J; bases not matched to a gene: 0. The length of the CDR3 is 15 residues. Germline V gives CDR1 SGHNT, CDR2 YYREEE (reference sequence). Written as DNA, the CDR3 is TGTGCCAGCAGCTTGGGACAGGGTGGGGCCAACGTCCTGACTTTC. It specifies CASSLGQGGANVLTF.

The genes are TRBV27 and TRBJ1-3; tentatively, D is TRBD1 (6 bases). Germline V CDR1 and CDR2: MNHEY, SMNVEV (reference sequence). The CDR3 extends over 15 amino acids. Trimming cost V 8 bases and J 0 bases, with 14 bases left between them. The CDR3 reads CASPQGSSSGNTIYF. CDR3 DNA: TGTGCCAGCCCTCAGGGGTCTTCCTCTGGAAACACCATATATTTT.

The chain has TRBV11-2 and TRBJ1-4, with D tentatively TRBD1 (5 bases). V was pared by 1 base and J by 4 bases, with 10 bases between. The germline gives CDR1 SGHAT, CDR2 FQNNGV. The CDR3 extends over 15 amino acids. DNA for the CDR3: TGTGCCAGCAGCTTAGCGATTCAGGGTAATGAAAAACTGTTTTTT. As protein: CASSLAIQGNEKLFF.

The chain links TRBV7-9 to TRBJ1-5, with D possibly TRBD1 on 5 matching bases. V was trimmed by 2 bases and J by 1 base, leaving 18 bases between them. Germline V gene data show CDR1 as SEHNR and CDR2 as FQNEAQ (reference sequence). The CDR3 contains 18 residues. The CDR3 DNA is TGTGCCAGCAGCTTATCATTCGGGAGGGGCTGGAGCAATCAGCCCCAGCATTTT. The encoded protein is CASSLSFGRGWSNQPQHF.

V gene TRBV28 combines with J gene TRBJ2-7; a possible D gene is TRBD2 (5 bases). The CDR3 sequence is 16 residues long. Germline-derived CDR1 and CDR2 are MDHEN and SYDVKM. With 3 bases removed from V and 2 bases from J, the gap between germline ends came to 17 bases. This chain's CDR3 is CASSFRRRVGAYEQYF. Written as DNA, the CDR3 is TGTGCCAGCAGTTTCAGGAGGCGGGTCGGGGCCTACGAGCAGTACTTC.

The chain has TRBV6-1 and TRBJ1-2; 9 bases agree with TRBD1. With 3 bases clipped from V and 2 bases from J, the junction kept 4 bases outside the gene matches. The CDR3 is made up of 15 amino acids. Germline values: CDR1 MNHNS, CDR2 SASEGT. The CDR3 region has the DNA TGTGCCAGCAGTGACCCGGGACAGGGAAACTATGGCTACACCTTC. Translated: CASSDPGQGNYGYTF.

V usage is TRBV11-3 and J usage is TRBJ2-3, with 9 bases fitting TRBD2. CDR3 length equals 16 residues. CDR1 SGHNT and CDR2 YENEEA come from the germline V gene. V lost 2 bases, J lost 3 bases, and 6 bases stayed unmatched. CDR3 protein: CASSLRSTSGTDTQYF. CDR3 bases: TGTGCCAGCAGCTTAAGATCGACTAGCGGTACAGATACGCAGTATTTT.

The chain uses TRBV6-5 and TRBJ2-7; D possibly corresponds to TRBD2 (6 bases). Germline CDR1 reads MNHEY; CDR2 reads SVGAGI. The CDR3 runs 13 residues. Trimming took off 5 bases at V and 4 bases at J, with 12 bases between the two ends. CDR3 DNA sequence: TGTGCCAGCAGTAACCCGACTAGTTACGAGCAGTACTTC. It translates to CASSNPTSYEQYF.

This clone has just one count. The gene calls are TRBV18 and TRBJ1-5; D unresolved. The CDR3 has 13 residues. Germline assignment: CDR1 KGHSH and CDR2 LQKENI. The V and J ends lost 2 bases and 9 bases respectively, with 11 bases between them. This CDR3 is CASSPINRGPQHF. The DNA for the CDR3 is TGTGCCAGCTCACCAATAAATCGGGGGCCCCAGCATTTT.

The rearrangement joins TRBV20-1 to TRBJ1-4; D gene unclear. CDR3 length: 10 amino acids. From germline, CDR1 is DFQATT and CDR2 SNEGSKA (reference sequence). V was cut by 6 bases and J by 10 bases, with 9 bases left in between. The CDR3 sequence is CSARRGKLFF. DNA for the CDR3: TGCAGTGCGCGTCGTGGAAAACTGTTTTTT.

CDR3 in amino acids: CASNGRVGQPQHF. CDR3 DNA sequence: TGTGCCAGTAATGGCAGGGTCGGTCAGCCCCAGCATTTT. This rearrangement joins TRBV19 to TRBJ1-5; perhaps TRBD1 as D (5 bases). Deletions cut 7 bases from V and 6 bases from J, with 13 bases between. Per the germline V gene, CDR1 is LNHDA and CDR2 is SQIVND (reference sequence). The CDR3 is made up of 13 amino acids.

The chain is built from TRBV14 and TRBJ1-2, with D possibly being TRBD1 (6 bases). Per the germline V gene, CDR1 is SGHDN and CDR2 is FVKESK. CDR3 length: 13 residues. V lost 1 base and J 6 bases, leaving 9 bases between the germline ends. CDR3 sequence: CASSQATGDGYTF. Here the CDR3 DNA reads TGTGCCAGCAGCCAAGCGACAGGAGATGGCTACACCTTC.

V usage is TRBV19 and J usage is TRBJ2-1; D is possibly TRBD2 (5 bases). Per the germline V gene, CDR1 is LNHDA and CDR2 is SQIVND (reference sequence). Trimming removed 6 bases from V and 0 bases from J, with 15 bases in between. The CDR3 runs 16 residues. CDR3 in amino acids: CASSLVTMSSYNEQFF. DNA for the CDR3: TGTGCCAGTAGCTTAGTGACTATGAGCTCCTACAATGAGCAGTTCTTC.

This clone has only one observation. CDR3 bases: TGTGCCAGCAGTGAAGAGCCACAGGGGGCCTACTATGGCTACACCTTC. Its translation is CASSEEPQGAYYGYTF. The rearrangement uses TRBV6-1 and TRBJ1-2, with TRBD1 identical over 9 bases. J lost 3 bases, V lost 1 base, and 6 bases had no gene match. The CDR3 runs to 16 residues. The germline V gene encodes CDR1 MNHNS and CDR2 SASEGT.

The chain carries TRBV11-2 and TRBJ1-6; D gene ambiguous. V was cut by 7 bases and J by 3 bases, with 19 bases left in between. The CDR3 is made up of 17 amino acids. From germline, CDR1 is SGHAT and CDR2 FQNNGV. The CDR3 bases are TGTGCCAGCACCTCGTTTTCGGGAGGAGACTATAATTCACCCCTCCACTTT. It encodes CASTSFSGGDYNSPLHF.

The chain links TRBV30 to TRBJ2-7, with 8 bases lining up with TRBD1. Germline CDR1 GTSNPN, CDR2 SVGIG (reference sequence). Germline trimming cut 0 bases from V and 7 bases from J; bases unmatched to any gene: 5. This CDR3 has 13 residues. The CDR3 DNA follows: TGTGCCTGGAGTGTATCAGGGGGCAGTGAGCAGTACTTC. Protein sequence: CAWSVSGGSEQYF.

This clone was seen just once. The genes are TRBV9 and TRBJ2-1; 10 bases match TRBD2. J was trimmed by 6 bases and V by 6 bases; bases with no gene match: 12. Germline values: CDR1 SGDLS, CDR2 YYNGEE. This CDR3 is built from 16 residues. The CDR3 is CASTSGRSGRANEQFF. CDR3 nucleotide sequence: TGTGCCAGCACCTCTGGCCGAAGCGGGAGGGCCAATGAGCAGTTCTTC. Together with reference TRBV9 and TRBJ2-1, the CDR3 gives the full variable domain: DSGVTQTPKHLITATGQRVTLRCSPRSGDLSVYWYQQSLDQGLQFLIQYYNGEERAKGNILERFSAQQFPDLHSELNLSSLELGDSALYFCASTSGRSGRANEQFFGPGTRLTVL.

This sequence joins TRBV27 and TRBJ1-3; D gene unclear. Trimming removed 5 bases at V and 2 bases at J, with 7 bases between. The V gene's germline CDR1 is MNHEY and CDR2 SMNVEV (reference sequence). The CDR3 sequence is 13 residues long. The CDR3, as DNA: TGTGCCAGCAGTACAGCTCCTGGAAACACCATATATTTT. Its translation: CASSTAPGNTIYF.

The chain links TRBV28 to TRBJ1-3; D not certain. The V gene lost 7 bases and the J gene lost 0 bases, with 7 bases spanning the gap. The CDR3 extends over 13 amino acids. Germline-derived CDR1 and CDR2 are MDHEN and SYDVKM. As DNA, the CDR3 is TGTGCCAGCACTACAGACTCTGGAAACACCATATATTTT. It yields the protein CASTTDSGNTIYF. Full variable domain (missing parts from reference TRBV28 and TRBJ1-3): DVKVTQSSRYLVKRTGEKVFLECVQDMDHENMFWYRQDPGLGLRLIYFSYDVKMKEKGDIPEGYSVSREKKERFSLILESASTNQTSMYLCASTTDSGNTIYFGEGSWLTVV.

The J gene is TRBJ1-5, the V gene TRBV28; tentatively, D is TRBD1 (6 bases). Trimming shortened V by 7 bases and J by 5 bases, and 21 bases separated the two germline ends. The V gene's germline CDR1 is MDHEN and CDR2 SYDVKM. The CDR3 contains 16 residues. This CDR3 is CASIRKGEWGHQPQHF. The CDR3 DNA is TGTGCCAGCATTCGTAAGGGGGAATGGGGGCATCAGCCCCAGCATTTT.

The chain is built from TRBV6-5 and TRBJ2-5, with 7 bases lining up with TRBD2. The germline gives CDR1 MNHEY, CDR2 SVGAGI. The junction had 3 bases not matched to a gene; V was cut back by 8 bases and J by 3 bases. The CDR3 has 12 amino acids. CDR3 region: CASWAGEETQYF. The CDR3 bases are TGTGCCAGCTGGGCGGGAGAAGAGACCCAGTACTTC.

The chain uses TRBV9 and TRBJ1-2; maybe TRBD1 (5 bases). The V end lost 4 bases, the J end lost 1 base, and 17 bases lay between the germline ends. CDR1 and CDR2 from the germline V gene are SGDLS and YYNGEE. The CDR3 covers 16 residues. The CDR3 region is CASSPWRGPHNYGYTF. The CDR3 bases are TGTGCCAGCAGCCCCTGGAGGGGCCCTCATAACTATGGCTACACCTTC.

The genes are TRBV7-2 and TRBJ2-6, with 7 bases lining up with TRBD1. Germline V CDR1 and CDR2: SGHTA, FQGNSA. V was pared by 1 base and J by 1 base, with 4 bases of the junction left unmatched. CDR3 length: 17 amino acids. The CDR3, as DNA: TGTGCCAGCAGCTTAGTGGACAGGTTTTCTGGGGCCAACGTCCTGACTTTC. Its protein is CASSLVDRFSGANVLTF.

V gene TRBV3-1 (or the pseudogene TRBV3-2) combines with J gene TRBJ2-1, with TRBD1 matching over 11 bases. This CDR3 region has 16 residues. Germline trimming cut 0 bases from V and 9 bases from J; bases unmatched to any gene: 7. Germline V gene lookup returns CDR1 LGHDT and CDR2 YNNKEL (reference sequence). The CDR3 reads CASSQEPGQGGFEQFF. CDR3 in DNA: TGTGCCAGCAGCCAAGAACCGGGACAGGGGGGTTTTGAGCAGTTCTTC.

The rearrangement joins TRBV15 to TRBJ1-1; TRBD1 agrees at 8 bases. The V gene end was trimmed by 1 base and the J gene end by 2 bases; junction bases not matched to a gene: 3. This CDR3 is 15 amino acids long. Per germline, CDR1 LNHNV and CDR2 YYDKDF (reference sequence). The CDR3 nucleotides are TGTGCCACCAGCAGAGGACAGGGGCTAAACACTGAAGCTTTCTTT. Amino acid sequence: CATSRGQGLNTEAFF.

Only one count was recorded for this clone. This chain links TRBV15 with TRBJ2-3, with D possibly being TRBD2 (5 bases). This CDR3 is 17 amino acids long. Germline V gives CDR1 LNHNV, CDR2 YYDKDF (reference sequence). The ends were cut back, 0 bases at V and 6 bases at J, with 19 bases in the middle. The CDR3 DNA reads TGTGCCACCAGCAGAGATCCGTTTGCGAAGCGGAGGGATACGCAGTATTTT. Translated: CATSRDPFAKRRDTQYF.

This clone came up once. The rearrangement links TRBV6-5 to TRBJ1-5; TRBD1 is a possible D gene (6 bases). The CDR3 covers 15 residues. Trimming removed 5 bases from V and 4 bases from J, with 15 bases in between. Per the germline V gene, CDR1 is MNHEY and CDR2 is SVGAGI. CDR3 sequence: CASSNRGSANQPQHF. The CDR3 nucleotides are TGTGCCAGCAGTAATAGGGGGAGTGCAAATCAGCCCCAGCATTTT.

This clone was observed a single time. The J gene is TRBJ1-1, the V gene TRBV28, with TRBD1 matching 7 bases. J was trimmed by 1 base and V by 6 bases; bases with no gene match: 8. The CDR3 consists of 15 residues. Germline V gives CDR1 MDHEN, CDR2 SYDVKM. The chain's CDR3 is CASRTPTGWNTEAFF. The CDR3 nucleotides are TGTGCCAGCAGAACCCCGACAGGGTGGAACACTGAAGCTTTCTTT.

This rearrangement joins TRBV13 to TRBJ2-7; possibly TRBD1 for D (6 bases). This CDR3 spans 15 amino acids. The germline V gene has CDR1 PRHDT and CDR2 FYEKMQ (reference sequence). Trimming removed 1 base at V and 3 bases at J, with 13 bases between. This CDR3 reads CASSLALRTDYEQYF. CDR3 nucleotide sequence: TGTGCCAGCAGCTTAGCTCTGCGGACAGACTACGAGCAGTACTTC.